The 10 T cell receptor beta chains below come from one sample, sequenced in a study of T cell changes during pregnancy in multiple sclerosis. Libraries were prepared by immunoSEQ multiplex PCR; TCRdb keeps only in-frame clonotypes and omits some of them. The repertoire holds roughly 77,000 clones, with roughly 90% as singletons. The sample was peripheral blood, taken in the second trimester of pregnancy. All receptors derive from a female donor with multiple sclerosis, enrolled in a pregnancy study.

The V call is TRBV7-6, the J call TRBJ1-1; 7 positions match TRBD1. This CDR3 spans 15 amino acids. Unmatched junction bases numbered 9, after V lost 5 bases and J lost 3 bases. In germline, CDR1 is SGHVS, CDR2 FNYEAQ. The CDR3 here is CASSEGQTADTEAFF. The CDR3 region has the DNA TGTGCCAGCAGCGAGGGACAGACGGCAGACACTGAAGCTTTCTTT.

The CDR3 reads CASSRDRDSYNEQFF. CDR3 DNA sequence: TGTGCCAGTAGTAGGGACAGGGACTCCTACAATGAGCAGTTCTTC. J is TRBJ2-1 and V is TRBV19; 9 nucleotides align to TRBD1. Germline assignment: CDR1 LNHDA and CDR2 SQIVND (reference sequence). The CDR3 is 15 amino acids. V shed 4 bases and J 0 bases; nucleotides not matched to a gene: 1.

This rearrangement joins TRBV5-1 to TRBJ2-1; maybe TRBD2 (6 bases). The germline V and J ends were trimmed by 5 bases and 5 bases, with 11 bases remaining between them. CDR1 SGHRS and CDR2 YFSETQ come from the germline V gene. The CDR3 has 13 amino acids. The CDR3 here is CASRWGEHNEQFF. For the CDR3, the DNA is TGCGCCAGCAGGTGGGGGGAACACAATGAGCAGTTCTTC.

The CDR3 DNA follows: TGTGCCAGCAGCTTCAACGGAGCTGGACTAGCGGGAGAGACCAATGAGCAGTTCTTC. Its translation: CASSFNGAGLAGETNEQFF. The chain combines TRBV7-6 with TRBJ2-1; 13 bases match TRBD2. Looked up from germline, CDR1 is SGHVS and CDR2 is FNYEAQ. The CDR3 contains 19 residues. The V and J ends lost 3 bases and 6 bases, in that order; junction bases with no gene match: 14.

The chain joins TRBV18 to TRBJ2-2; a possible D gene is TRBD1 (6 bases). Germline V gene data show CDR1 as KGHSH and CDR2 as LQKENI. The CDR3 extends over 16 amino acids. Trimming took 4 bases from V and 1 from J, leaving 13 bases between them. The CDR3 DNA sequence: TGTGCCAGCTCACAAGCAGGGGAAATGAACACCGGGGAGCTGTTTTTT. Protein product: CASSQAGEMNTGELFF.

This chain uses TRBV30 with TRBJ2-1; TRBD2 aligns across 16 bases. This CDR3 contains 14 residues. Looked up from germline, CDR1 is GTSNPN and CDR2 is SVGIG (reference sequence). CDR3 protein: CAGTSGGDYNEQFF. DNA for the CDR3: TGTGCTGGGACTAGCGGGGGGGACTACAATGAGCAGTTCTTC.

The genes are TRBV7-2 and TRBJ1-5, with D possibly matching TRBD1 (5 bases). Germline CDR1 is SGHTA and CDR2 is FQGNSA. The CDR3 runs 13 residues. Trimming took off 3 bases at V and 5 bases at J, with 8 bases between the two ends. CDR3 in DNA: TGTGCCAGCAGCTTGCAGGGTGATCAGCCCCAGCATTTT. This translates into CASSLQGDQPQHF.

The genes are TRBV27 and TRBJ2-7; no definite D call. This CDR3 spans 13 amino acids. With 0 bases removed from V and 4 bases from J, the gap between germline ends came to 7 bases. Germline V gene lookup returns CDR1 MNHEY and CDR2 SMNVEV (reference sequence). The CDR3 sequence: CASSLSPGYEQYF. The CDR3 coding sequence is TGTGCCAGCAGTTTATCCCCGGGTTACGAGCAGTACTTC.

The genes are TRBV7-3 and TRBJ2-1; 7 bases match TRBD2. The V gene end was trimmed by 1 base and the J gene end by 0 bases; junction bases not matched to a gene: 0. The germline V gene encodes CDR1 SGHTA and CDR2 FQGTGA. There are 15 residues in the CDR3. The CDR3 is CASSLSGSSYNEQFF. The CDR3 DNA follows: TGTGCCAGCAGCTTAAGCGGGAGCTCCTACAATGAGCAGTTCTTC.

This chain links TRBV7-9 with TRBJ1-2; TRBD1 matches 7 bases. After removal of 5 bases from V and 5 bases from J, the junction contained 8 bases not matched to a gene. Germline V gene sequence: CDR1 SEHNR, CDR2 FQNEAQ (reference sequence). This CDR3 is built from 14 residues. CDR3: CASSEAGTDYGYTF. The CDR3 DNA reads TGTGCCAGCAGCGAAGCCGGGACAGATTATGGCTACACCTTC.